The 21 T cell receptor beta chains below all came from one sample that was sequenced in a study of cytomegalovirus exposure and HLA in healthy donors. Primers: 60 Vbeta forward and 13 Jbeta reverse. Method: immunoSEQ multiplex PCR; TCRdb's copy keeps in-frame clones and lacks some. This table lists 200,000 to 250,000 clones. The sequenced material came from PBMCs. The receptors originated from a woman in her 30s in good health and CMV-seropositive.

The chain has TRBV6-1 and TRBJ1-1; no definite D call. Trimming removed 7 bases from V and 0 bases from J, with 9 bases in between. The CDR3 is 13 residues long. Germline CDR1 reads MNHNS; CDR2 reads SASEGT. CDR3: CASTLPLNTEAFF. In DNA form, the CDR3 reads TGTGCCAGCACCCTACCGCTGAACACTGAAGCTTTCTTT.

The J gene is TRBJ1-3, the V gene TRBV19, with D tentatively TRBD1 (5 bases). This CDR3 has 17 residues. Germline values: CDR1 LNHDA, CDR2 SQIVND (reference sequence). The V and J ends lost 5 bases and 0 bases respectively, with 17 bases between them. CDR3 loop: CASSFPTDISSGNTIYF. The CDR3 DNA reads TGTGCCAGTAGTTTCCCTACGGACATCAGCTCTGGAAACACCATATATTTT.

This chain connects TRBV4-1 to TRBJ2-5; D call uncertain. The DNA end favors TRBJ2-7, so the J call may be wrong. The germline CDR1 and CDR2 sequences are MGHRA and YSYEKL. This CDR3 region has 12 residues. The CDR3 sequence is CASSHISDEQYF. CDR3 nucleotide sequence: TGCGCCAGCAGCCACATCAGCGACGAGCAGTACTTC.

The CDR3 loop reads CASSLDLGQPQHF. The CDR3 coding sequence is TGTGCCAGCAGCTTAGATTTGGGCCAGCCCCAGCATTTT. This chain joins TRBV11-2 and TRBJ1-5, with no clear D. V lost 0 bases to trimming and J lost 7 bases, with 7 bases between them. Germline CDR1 reads SGHAT; CDR2 reads FQNNGV. The CDR3 totals 13 residues.

The rearrangement joins TRBV5-1 to TRBJ1-2; perhaps TRBD1 as D (6 bases). Looked up from germline, CDR1 is SGHRS and CDR2 is YFSETQ. The germline V and J ends were trimmed by 4 bases and 3 bases, with 19 bases remaining between them. This CDR3 is 16 amino acids long. DNA of the CDR3: TGCGCCAGCAGCCCGGATAGGGGGGGAGGGCACTATGGCTACACCTTC. It translates to CASSPDRGGGHYGYTF. The complete variable domain, with remaining parts taken from reference TRBV5-1 and TRBJ1-2, reads KAGVTQTPRYLIKTRGQQVTLSCSPISGHRSVSWYQQTPGQGLQFLFEYFSETQRNKGNFPGRFSGRQFSNSRSEMNVSTLELGDSALYLCASSPDRGGGHYGYTFGSGTRLTVV.

The genes are TRBV7-9 and TRBJ1-1, with a possible D match to TRBD1 (5 bases). V lost 2 bases to trimming and J lost 8 bases, with 6 bases between them. CDR3 size: 11 residues. Germline V gene lookup returns CDR1 SEHNR and CDR2 FQNEAQ (reference sequence). The CDR3 protein is CASSLRGEAFF. In DNA form, the CDR3 reads TGTGCCAGCAGCTTAAGGGGAGAAGCTTTCTTT.

The CDR3 spells CASSEFRDRDGNQPQHF. The CDR3 region has the DNA TGCGCCAGCAGTGAGTTTAGGGACAGGGATGGAAATCAGCCCCAGCATTTT. This sequence joins TRBV10-2 and TRBJ1-5, with 9 bases fitting TRBD1. This CDR3 comprises 17 residues. The junction had 8 bases not matched to a gene; V was cut back by 1 base and J by 4 bases. Germline V gives CDR1 WSHSY, CDR2 SAAADI.

This chain joins TRBV5-1 and TRBJ2-1; 9 bases fit TRBD2. CDR1 is SGHRS, CDR2 YFSETQ, per germline. J was trimmed by 3 bases and V by 0 bases; bases with no gene match: 4. The CDR3 covers 16 residues. CDR3 protein: CASSLVAAGGYNEQFF. As DNA, the CDR3 is TGCGCCAGCAGCTTGGTAGCAGCGGGGGGCTACAATGAGCAGTTCTTC.

The CDR3 region is CASSPGLAGGTGELFF. CDR3 in DNA: TGTGCCAGCAGCCCTGGACTAGCGGGCGGCACCGGGGAGCTGTTTTTT. This chain uses TRBV7-8 with TRBJ2-2; 11 bases are shared with TRBD2. V lost 5 bases to trimming and J lost 4 bases; unmatched junction nucleotides: 6. There are 16 residues in the CDR3. CDR1 and CDR2 from the germline V gene are SGHVS and FQNEAQ.

The chain recombines TRBV13 with TRBJ1-2, with TRBD1 identical over 9 bases. V dropped 5 bases and J dropped 7; count of bases not matched to a gene: 5. The CDR3 is 13 amino acids. Germline assignment: CDR1 PRHDT and CDR2 FYEKMQ (reference sequence). CDR3 loop: CASSTRDRAGYTF. The CDR3, as DNA: TGTGCCAGCAGCACCCGGGACAGGGCTGGCTACACCTTC.

The chain recombines TRBV4-1 with TRBJ1-1; 9 bases fit TRBD1. This CDR3 spans 15 amino acids. CDR1 and CDR2 (germline): MGHRA, YSYEKL. V shed 2 bases, J shed 1 base, and the junction held 2 bases outside the gene matches. For the CDR3, the DNA is TGCGCCAGCAGCCAACTACAGGGGGCGAACACTGAAGCTTTCTTT. Protein product: CASSQLQGANTEAFF.

The CDR3 loop is CASSSTGGSGELFF. The CDR3 DNA is TGTGCCAGCAGCTCGACTGGTGGTTCCGGGGAGCTGTTTTTT. The V call is TRBV7-6, the J call TRBJ2-2; no reliable D call. Looked up from germline, CDR1 is SGHVS and CDR2 is FNYEAQ. The CDR3 has 14 residues. Trimming shortened V by 4 bases and J by 6 bases, and 12 bases separated the two germline ends.

This chain uses TRBV15 with TRBJ2-1; 8 bases map to TRBD2. This CDR3 comprises 14 residues. The V segment lost 2 bases and the J segment 5 bases; nucleotides outside the gene matches: 2. Per germline, CDR1 LNHNV and CDR2 YYDKDF (reference sequence). This chain's CDR3 is CATSRKLADNEQFF. Written as DNA, the CDR3 is TGTGCCACCAGCAGAAAACTAGCGGACAATGAGCAGTTCTTC.

CDR3 nucleotides: TGTGCCAGCAGTTACCGGTATAATTCACCCCTCCACTTT. Translated, it gives CASSYRYNSPLHF. J is TRBJ1-6 and V is TRBV6-5; unclear D gene. V was trimmed by 2 bases and J by 4 bases, leaving 3 bases between them. This CDR3 spans 13 amino acids. Germline V gene data show CDR1 as MNHEY and CDR2 as SVGAGI.

The rearrangement joins TRBV5-1 to TRBJ2-7, with 7 bases lining up with TRBD1. After removal of 4 bases from V and 2 bases from J, the junction contained 3 bases not matched to a gene. There are 13 residues in the CDR3. CDR1 and CDR2 from the germline V gene are SGHRS and YFSETQ. The CDR3 spells CASSHDRAYEQYF. Here the CDR3 DNA reads TGCGCCAGCAGCCATGACAGGGCCTACGAGCAGTACTTC.

The V gene is TRBV5-1, the J gene TRBJ2-7; 9 nucleotides match TRBD1. V dropped 5 bases and J dropped 3; count of bases not matched to a gene: 9. In germline, CDR1 is SGHRS, CDR2 YFSETQ. The CDR3 totals 15 residues. CDR3 coding DNA: TGCGCCAGCAGTTCACCGGGACAGGGATACTACGAGCAGTACTTC. It specifies CASSSPGQGYYEQYF. Complete variable domain (other parts from reference TRBV5-1 and TRBJ2-7): KAGVTQTPRYLIKTRGQQVTLSCSPISGHRSVSWYQQTPGQGLQFLFEYFSETQRNKGNFPGRFSGRQFSNSRSEMNVSTLELGDSALYLCASSSPGQGYYEQYFGPGTRLTVT.

The rearrangement links TRBV28 to TRBJ1-1, with a possible D match to TRBD1 (5 bases). Germline CDR1 reads MDHEN; CDR2 reads SYDVKM. Between the trimmed V and J ends, which lost 9 bases and 1 base, there was a span of 9 bases. The CDR3 totals 12 residues. The chain's CDR3 is CASQTANTEAFF. DNA for the CDR3: TGTGCCAGTCAGACAGCGAACACTGAAGCTTTCTTT.

This chain uses TRBV18 with TRBJ1-1; D remains ambiguous. Germline V gene lookup returns CDR1 KGHSH and CDR2 LQKENI. The ends were cut back, 4 bases at V and 1 base at J, with 10 bases in the middle. The CDR3 is made up of 14 amino acids. The CDR3 DNA follows: TGTGCCAGCTCACTCACAGTGGAGAACACTGAAGCTTTCTTT. Encoded protein: CASSLTVENTEAFF. Drawing the rest from reference TRBV18 and TRBJ1-1, the complete variable domain is NAGVMQNPRHLVRRRGQEARLRCSPMKGHSHVYWYRQLPEEGLKFMVYLQKENIIDESGMPKERFSAEFPKEGPSILRIQQVVRGDSAAYFCASSLTVENTEAFFGQGTRLTVV.

V usage is TRBV18 and J usage is TRBJ2-6, with a tentative D call TRBD1 (5 bases). There are 17 residues in the CDR3. V was cut by 2 bases and J by 3 bases, with 14 bases left in between. Germline V gene lookup returns CDR1 KGHSH and CDR2 LQKENI. CDR3 in DNA: TGTGCCAGCTCACCATTCCAGGGTTCAAGTGGGGCCAACGTCCTGACTTTC. This sequence encodes CASSPFQGSSGANVLTF.

V usage is TRBV6-5 and J usage is TRBJ2-2; the match to TRBD2 covers 8 bases. V gave up 0 bases and J gave up 6 bases; unmatched junction bases: 3. CDR1 and CDR2 (germline): MNHEY, SVGAGI. There are 15 residues in the CDR3. The CDR3, as DNA: TGTGCCAGCAGTTACTCCTTTAGCGGGGCCGGGGAGCTGTTTTTT. This sequence encodes CASSYSFSGAGELFF.

The rearrangement links TRBV11-2 to TRBJ1-2; 11 bases are a match to TRBD1. J was trimmed by 4 bases and V by 1 base; bases with no gene match: 11. This CDR3 has 18 amino acids. Germline V gives CDR1 SGHAT, CDR2 FQNNGV. The CDR3 DNA follows: TGTGCCAGCAGCTTAGCTGGGACAGGGGGTGGGGTGGGCTATGGCTACACCTTC. As protein: CASSLAGTGGGVGYGYTF.